The T cell receptor beta chain described here comes from a study of T cell repertoires in cytomegalovirus infection. Points from the study as a whole: Ex vivo responses were dominated by HLA-C-restricted CMV-specific TCR beta clonotypes.

This clonotype was detected ten times or more. The antigen remains unidentified. The junction shows a germline mismatch at one end, possibly a read error. TCRdb passed the reads through MiXCR, listing each CDR3 protein once. The data contain 300,000 or so distinct CDR3 sequences, around 9.6% of them seen just once; the ten biggest clones take up around 2.5%. Per the germline V gene, CDR1 is SEHNR and CDR2 is FQNEAQ (reference sequence). The length of the CDR3 is 15 residues. Sequencing was done on a sample of PBMCs. The V and J genes are TRBV7-9 and TRBJ1-1, with a weak D call TRBD1 (6 bases). The TCR sequence derives from a human donor in good health (CMV status not recorded). Some clones in this sample may be carry-over from other donors' samples. The DNA of the CDR3 is TGCGCCAGCAGCTTGGAAGGGGGGTTGAACACTGAAGCTTTCTTT. It encodes CASSLEGGLNTEAFF.